This entry describes one TCR beta chain. Its antigen is currently unknown. This sample stems from a study of CD8 T cells in Susac syndrome. General study results and limits: Acknowledgment was made by the study that its TCR sequencing and HLA analysis involved a relatively small number of individuals.

There are 13 residues in the CDR3. Trimming left V 5 bases short and J 6 bases short, with 11 bases between. The germline V gene has CDR1 SGHTA and CDR2 FQGNSA. RNA amounts of roughly 0.45 to 1 ug underwent reverse transcription with random hexamers. TCR beta CDR3 was amplified by immunoSEQ multiplex PCR. This amplification extended across 54 Vbeta and 13 Jbeta segments. TCRdb reprocessed the immunoSEQ multiplex PCR reads with MiXCR, giving one entry per CDR3 protein. The sample holds approximately 180,000 distinct CDR3 sequences, about 94% seen once. From blood CD8+ and CD4+ T cells, TCR beta sequences were generated. The multiple sclerosis controls were treatment-naive patients with relapsing-remitting disease that was stable or active.

Sequencing was carried out using CD4+ T cells from PBMCs. The receptor's source is a human donor with multiple sclerosis. The chain uses TRBV7-2 and TRBJ2-1; D is uncertain. This CDR3 is CASSPTSSNEQFF. In DNA, the CDR3 is TGTGCCAGCAGCCCCACTTCAAGCAATGAGCAGTTCTTC. Variable domain in full (rest from reference TRBV7-2 and TRBJ2-1): GAGVSQSPSNKVTEKGKDVELRCDPISGHTALYWYRQSLGQGLEFLIYFQGNSAPDKSGLPSDRFSAERTGGSVSTLTIQRTQQEDSAVYLCASSPTSSNEQFFGPGTRLTVL.